Listed below are T cell receptor beta chains from one sample, sequenced in a study of early T cells in non-severe SARS-CoV-2 infection. MiXCR, run by TCRdb on the 5' RACE reads, gives a single entry per CDR3 protein. The profile shows about 88,000 distinct CDR3 sequences, under 15% of them singletons. What was sequenced was whole blood. The receptors were sampled from an adult who was a healthcare worker with PCR-confirmed SARS-CoV-2 infection or an uninfected control (not recorded which). CDR3s include the opening cysteine and the closing phenylalanine or tryptophan. Each record gives: D gene, V gene, J gene, clone size, CDR3 protein, CDR3 DNA. The D gene is left open where the match is weak. The size entry is marked missing in some rows and otherwise reads once, few, many or a size class.

NA	TRBV24-1	TRBJ2-3	NA	CATSDLRLDTDTQYF	TGTGCCACCAGTGATTTGAGACTAGACACAGATACGCAGTATTTT
TRBD2	TRBV15	TRBJ2-7	few	CATSRGTSGRYEQYF	TGTGCCACCAGCCGCGGGACTAGCGGGAGGTACGAGCAGTACTTC
NA	TRBV29-1	TRBJ2-1	many	CSVEVGPRNEQFF	TGCAGCGTTGAAGTCGGACCCCGAAATGAGCAGTTCTTC
NA	TRBV13	TRBJ1-1	NA	CASSLDGRHTEAFF	TGTGCCAGCAGCTTAGATGGGCGGCACACTGAAGCTTTCTTT
NA	TRBV27	TRBJ1-2	few	CASSSYGTHLKGYTF	TGTGCCAGCAGTTCTTACGGGACACACTTGAAGGGCTACACCTTC
NA	TRBV25-1	TRBJ2-7	NA	CALRGWDLYEQYF	TGTGCCCTCCGGGGCTGGGACCTCTACGAGCAGTACTTC
NA	TRBV10-1	TRBJ2-3	NA	CASSEPLSPDTQYF	TGCGCCAGCAGTGAACCCCTCTCCCCCGATACGCAGTATTTT
NA	TRBV7-9	TRBJ1-1	many	CASRTAPGTEAFF	TGTGCCAGCAGGACGGCCCCAGGCACTGAAGCTTTCTTT
TRBD1	TRBV6-5	TRBJ2-7	NA	CASSPGQSPYEQYF	TGTGCCAGCAGCCCGGGACAGAGCCCATACGAGCAGTACTTC
NA	TRBV6-2/TRBV6-3	TRBJ2-3	few	CASSYSNGPDTQYF	TGTGCCAGCAGTTACTCGAATGGGCCAGATACGCAGTATTTT
NA	TRBV15	TRBJ1-6	few	CATSADRPNSPLHF	TGTGCCACCAGTGCTGACAGGCCTAATTCACCCCTCCACTTT
NA	TRBV20-1	TRBJ2-4	few	CSAHTGLKNIQYF	TGCAGTGCGCATACCGGCCTGAAAAACATTCAGTACTTC
NA	TRBV11-2	TRBJ2-3	few	CASSLQKPDTQYF	TGTGCCAGCAGCTTACAGAAACCAGATACGCAGTATTTT
TRBD1	TRBV29-1	TRBJ1-1	many	CSVDETGISNTEAFF	TGCAGCGTTGATGAGACAGGGATATCGAACACTGAAGCTTTCTTT
NA	TRBV14	TRBJ2-2	many	CASSPFVSGELFF	TGTGCCAGCAGCCCCTTTGTCTCCGGGGAGCTGTTTTTT